The rows below give T cell receptor beta chains drawn from one sample of a study of cytomegalovirus exposure and HLA in healthy donors. Some clones are missing from TCRdb's copy, which holds only in-frame ones; the method was immunoSEQ multiplex PCR. Recorded for this sample: about 62,000 clones. The sequenced sample consisted of PBMCs. The receptor source for this set is a man aged 25-40 years in good health and CMV-seropositive. CDR3s include the opening cysteine and the closing phenylalanine or tryptophan. D genes are given only for firm matches. Size tells how often a clone was seen (once, few, many) or the class of an expanded clone, and some rows leave it out.

TRBJ2-1 | TRBD2 | NA | TRBV10-2 | CASSDRLAGVGEQFF | TGCGCCAGCAGTGACCGACTAGCGGGAGTGGGTGAGCAGTTCTTC
TRBJ1-6 | NA | NA | TRBV30 | CAWSVLLLQGSPLHF | TGTGCCTGGAGTGTACTCCTACTACAGGGCTCACCCCTCCACTTT
TRBJ2-1 | NA | NA | TRBV6-5 | CASSYGTHSDNEQFF | TGTGCCAGCAGTTACGGGACACACTCCGACAATGAGCAGTTCTTC
TRBJ2-7 | NA | NA | TRBV5-1 | CASSLDGSGYEQYF | TGCGCCAGCAGCTTGGATGGTAGCGGCTACGAGCAGTACTTC
TRBJ1-1 | TRBD1 | NA | TRBV29-1 | CSVIGQGASTEAFF | TGCAGCGTCATAGGACAGGGGGCGAGCACTGAAGCTTTCTTT
TRBJ2-7 | NA | NA | TRBV7-6 | CASSLSGLTYEQYF | TGTGCCAGCAGCTTAAGCGGCCTGACCTACGAGCAGTACTTC
TRBJ1-1 | NA | NA | TRBV7-9 | CASSLESENTEAFF | TGTGCCAGCAGCTTAGAAAGCGAGAACACTGAAGCTTTCTTT
TRBJ2-2 | NA | NA | TRBV19 | CASTLSPTGELFF | TGTGCCAGTACTCTTAGCCCCACCGGGGAGCTGTTTTTT
TRBJ1-2 | TRBD1 | NA | TRBV30 | CASTGVGYGYTF | TGTGCCTCGACAGGGGTTGGCTATGGCTACACCTTC
TRBJ1-6 | NA | NA | TRBV4-1 | CASSFQSGNNSPLHF | TGCGCCAGCAGCTTCCAGTCAGGGAATAATTCACCCCTCCACTTT
TRBJ2-6 | NA | NA | TRBV6-1 | CASSDRPSSGANVLTF | TGTGCCAGCAGTGACAGGCCGAGCTCTGGGGCCAACGTCCTGACTTTC
TRBJ1-2 | TRBD1 | NA | TRBV7-6 | CASSFRETGLYGYTF | TGTGCCAGCAGCTTCCGGGAGACAGGGCTCTATGGCTACACCTTC
TRBJ2-5 | TRBD1 | NA | TRBV5-1 | CASSETGGQETQYF | TGCGCCAGCAGCGAGACAGGGGGCCAAGAGACCCAGTACTTC
TRBJ1-1 | TRBD1 | NA | TRBV6-1 | CASSVHRGLGTEAFF | TGTGCCAGCAGTGTTCACAGGGGCTTGGGCACTGAAGCTTTCTTT
TRBJ2-1 | TRBD2 | NA | TRBV30 | CAWSVAGGRNEQFF | TGTGCCTGGAGTGTAGCGGGGGGCCGCAATGAGCAGTTCTTC
TRBJ2-1 | TRBD1 | NA | TRBV27 | CASMATGDSHYNEQFF | TGTGCCAGCATGGCGACCGGGGACAGCCACTACAATGAGCAGTTCTTC
TRBJ2-1 | TRBD1 | NA | TRBV6-5 | CASQDRGNEQFF | TGTGCCAGCCAGGACAGGGGAAATGAGCAGTTCTTC
TRBJ2-7 | TRBD2 | NA | TRBV4-2 | CASSQGGLAGRLKQQYF | TGTGCCAGCAGCCAGGGTGGGTTAGCGGGACGCCTTAAACAGCAGTACTTC
TRBJ1-1 | NA | NA | TRBV6-5 | CASSRLGANTEAFF | TGTGCCAGCAGCCGTTTAGGGGCGAACACTGAAGCTTTCTTT
TRBJ2-7 | TRBD1 | NA | TRBV6-1 | CASSESPSGQGAYEQYF | TGTGCCAGCAGTGAATCGCCAAGCGGACAGGGGGCCTACGAGCAGTACTTC
TRBJ1-4 | TRBD1 | NA | TRBV9 | CASSVGTGATNEKLFF | TGTGCCAGCAGCGTAGGGACAGGGGCAACTAATGAAAAACTGTTTTTT
TRBJ2-7 | NA | NA | TRBV2 | CASNPGYEQYF | TGTGCCAGCAACCCAGGGTACGAGCAGTACTTC
TRBJ1-2 | TRBD1 | NA | TRBV15 | CATSRGQGENYGYTF | TGTGCCACCAGCAGAGGACAGGGAGAAAACTATGGCTACACCTTC
TRBJ2-7 | NA | NA | TRBV7-6 | CASSRLGYINSYEQYF | TGTGCCAGCAGCCGTCTGGGCTACATAAATTCCTACGAGCAGTACTTC
TRBJ2-1 | TRBD2 | NA | TRBV15 | CATSRDPGLAEGDEQFF | TGTGCCACCAGCAGAGATCCCGGACTAGCGGAAGGTGATGAGCAGTTCTTC
TRBJ1-3 | NA | NA | TRBV6-5 | CASSYEGDRNGNTIYF | TGTGCCAGCAGTTACGAGGGGGATCGAAATGGAAACACCATATATTTT
TRBJ1-1 | NA | NA | TRBV6-5 | CASSQSRVTEAFF | TGTGCCAGCAGTCAAAGCAGGGTCACTGAAGCTTTCTTT
TRBJ2-1 | TRBD1 | NA | TRBV10-3 | CAIQGAGHNEQFF | TGTGCCATTCAGGGGGCAGGTCACAATGAGCAGTTCTTC
TRBJ1-2 | NA | NA | TRBV2 | CASSEWTPANYGYTF | TGTGCCAGCAGTGAATGGACACCAGCTAACTATGGCTACACCTTC
TRBJ2-7 | TRBD2 | NA | TRBV30 | CAWRTSGSAYEQYF | TGTGCCTGGAGAACTAGCGGGAGTGCCTACGAGCAGTACTTC
TRBJ2-7 | TRBD1 | NA | TRBV7-9 | CASSLEGQVSYEQYF | TGTGCCAGCAGCTTGGAGGGACAGGTCTCCTACGAGCAGTACTTC
TRBJ1-1 | NA | NA | TRBV9 | CASSSEMNTEAFF | TGTGCCAGCAGTAGCGAGATGAACACTGAAGCTTTCTTT
TRBJ2-1 | NA | NA | TRBV21-1 | CASSKALGGRNEQFF | TGTGCCAGCAGCAAAGCCCTCGGGGGTCGGAATGAGCAGTTCTTC
TRBJ2-3 | NA | NA | TRBV7-3 | CASSSKGSTDTQYF | TGTGCCAGCAGCTCTAAGGGGTCTACAGATACGCAGTATTTT
TRBJ1-2 | NA | NA | TRBV30 | CAWTSAFPYGYTF | TGTGCCTGGACTAGCGCCTTTCCCTATGGCTACACCTTC
TRBJ1-3 | TRBD1 | NA | TRBV6-1 | CASSEEGTVLTSSGNTIYF | TGTGCCAGCAGTGAAGAAGGGACAGTTCTTACCAGCTCTGGAAACACCATATATTTT
TRBJ2-7 | TRBD1 | NA | TRBV13 | CASSLKAGGTYEQYF | TGTGCCAGCAGCTTAAAGGCAGGGGGCACCTACGAGCAGTACTTC
TRBJ2-1 | TRBD1 | NA | TRBV19 | CASSISGGNEQFF | TGTGCCAGTAGTATATCAGGGGGCAATGAGCAGTTCTTC
TRBJ2-1 | TRBD1 | NA | TRBV30 | CAWRAGTADNEQFF | TGTGCCTGGAGAGCCGGGACAGCTGACAATGAGCAGTTCTTC
TRBJ2-5 | NA | NA | TRBV4-1 | CASSQTGLETQYF | TGCGCCAGCAGCCAAACAGGGTTAGAGACCCAGTACTTC
TRBJ1-5 | NA | NA | TRBV6-1 | CASKGQYYSNQPQHF | TGTGCCAGCAAAGGACAGTATTATAGCAATCAGCCCCAGCATTTT
TRBJ2-1 | TRBD2 | NA | TRBV4-1 | CASSQEGERGDNEQFF | TGCGCCAGCAGCCAAGAGGGTGAGCGGGGGGACAATGAGCAGTTCTTC
TRBJ2-1 | NA | NA | TRBV9 | CASSPGNEQFF | TGTGCCAGCAGCCCGGGGAATGAGCAGTTCTTC
TRBJ2-7 | TRBD1 | NA | TRBV18 | CASSPGQGPYEQYF | TGTGCCAGCTCACCCGGACAGGGACCCTACGAGCAGTACTTC
TRBJ1-4 | TRBD1 | NA | TRBV5-6 | CASSLQGFPFIEKLFF | TGTGCCAGCAGCTTACAGGGGTTCCCCTTTATCGAAAAACTGTTTTTT
TRBJ2-5 | TRBD1 | NA | TRBV5-1 | CASSGGTGGYQETQYF | TGCGCCAGCAGCGGCGGGACAGGGGGCTACCAAGAGACCCAGTACTTC
TRBJ2-7 | NA | NA | TRBV7-9 | CASSLGQYEQYF | TGTGCCAGCAGCTTAGGTCAGTACGAGCAGTACTTC
TRBJ2-4 | NA | NA | TRBV4-2 | CASSQDSGPADQYF | TGTGCCAGCAGCCAAGATAGCGGCCCAGCAGATCAGTACTTC
TRBJ2-7 | TRBD1 | NA | TRBV5-5 | CASSTDREGYEQYF | TGTGCCAGCAGCACCGACAGGGAAGGCTACGAGCAGTACTTC
TRBJ2-3 | NA | NA | TRBV6-6 | CATNRDKQYF | TGTGCCACAAATCGGGACAAACAGTATTTT
TRBJ1-2 | NA | NA | TRBV6-5 | CASRYLILRRGYGYTF | TGTGCCAGCAGGTACCTGATTTTAAGGCGCGGCTATGGCTACACCTTC
TRBJ2-3 | TRBD2 | NA | TRBV5-8 | CASSQGLAGGNTDTQYF | TGTGCCAGCAGCCAAGGACTAGCGGGGGGGAACACAGATACGCAGTATTTT
TRBJ2-7 | NA | NA | TRBV7-3 | CASSPGHQNHEQYF | TGTGCCAGCAGCCCGGGACACCAAAACCACGAGCAGTACTTC
TRBJ1-1 | NA | medium-sized | TRBV10-3 | CAISDGTEAFF | TGTGCCATCAGTGACGGGACTGAAGCTTTCTTT
TRBJ1-1 | NA | NA | TRBV6-5 | CASSRGPEAFF | TGTGCCAGCAGCAGGGGTCCTGAAGCTTTCTTT
TRBJ2-1 | TRBD2 | NA | TRBV13 | CASSPPMRGDREQFF | TGTGCCAGCAGCCCTCCCATGCGGGGGGACCGAGAGCAGTTCTTC
TRBJ1-5 | NA | NA | TRBV30 | CAWSGPGGGKNQPQHF | TGTGCCTGGAGTGGACCGGGGGGGGGAAAAAATCAGCCCCAGCATTTT
TRBJ1-4 | NA | NA | TRBV7-2 | CASSEASCLLVDNEKLFF | TGTGCCAGCAGTGAAGCTTCGTGTCTCCTAGTCGACAATGAAAAACTGTTTTTT
TRBJ2-7 | TRBD1 | NA | TRBV4-1 | CASSQARDRDEQYF | TGCGCCAGCAGCCAAGCTCGGGACAGGGACGAGCAGTACTTC
TRBJ1-5 | NA | NA | TRBV7-8 | CASSLDVSRDQPQHF | TGTGCCAGCAGCTTAGATGTGAGTCGGGATCAGCCCCAGCATTTT